The rows below give T cell receptor beta chains drawn from one sample of a study of CD8+ T cells in alopecia areata. Some clones are missing from TCRdb's copy, which holds only in-frame ones; the method was immunoSEQ multiplex PCR. The repertoire includes 170,000 or so clones, 50% to 65% of them detected once, and 10% to 13% sits in the top ten. The source material was CD8+ T cells sorted from blood, sampled at week 24, from a patient treated with tofacitinib. The receptors stem from a human donor with alopecia areata. Each CDR3 is given with its conserved first and last residue. Fields, in order: V gene, J gene, CDR3 protein.

v_gene: TRBV9; j_gene: TRBJ1-1; CDR3aa: CASSVGRSVRSAEAFF
v_gene: TRBV29-1; j_gene: TRBJ2-1; CDR3aa: CSVEDGLAGGRTYNEQFF
v_gene: TRBV9; j_gene: TRBJ1-1; CDR3aa: CASSASPQALGNTEAFF
v_gene: TRBV25-1; j_gene: TRBJ1-5; CDR3aa: CASNSGGAGQPQHF
v_gene: TRBV5-6; j_gene: TRBJ1-4; CDR3aa: CASSATTGATLATNEKLFF
v_gene: TRBV7-9; j_gene: TRBJ1-1; CDR3aa: CATKQGVTEAFF
v_gene: TRBV4-1; j_gene: TRBJ2-1; CDR3aa: CASSQPGVNEQFF
v_gene: TRBV30; j_gene: TRBJ1-2; CDR3aa: CAWSEDYGYTF
v_gene: TRBV19; j_gene: TRBJ1-1; CDR3aa: CASSIVGLNTEAFF
v_gene: TRBV30; j_gene: TRBJ2-3; CDR3aa: CAWSELAGGRDTQYF
v_gene: TRBV4-3; j_gene: TRBJ1-2; CDR3aa: CASSHSGNGYTF
v_gene: TRBV5-1; j_gene: TRBJ2-7; CDR3aa: CASSGTGGMTHEQYF
v_gene: TRBV29-1; j_gene: TRBJ2-7; CDR3aa: CSAAGGGSSYEQYF
v_gene: TRBV4-1; j_gene: TRBJ2-2; CDR3aa: CASSQDRAPGELFF
v_gene: TRBV5-6; j_gene: TRBJ1-5; CDR3aa: CASSLGRQPQHF
v_gene: TRBV9; j_gene: TRBJ2-3; CDR3aa: CASGSQRSTDTQYF
v_gene: TRBV29-1; j_gene: TRBJ2-7; CDR3aa: CSVVRQGTQPYEQYF
v_gene: TRBV9; j_gene: TRBJ2-6; CDR3aa: CASTGTENHSGANVLTF
v_gene: TRBV14; j_gene: TRBJ2-7; CDR3aa: CASSPGGTGGSYEQYF
v_gene: TRBV5-6; j_gene: TRBJ2-7; CDR3aa: CASSSGRNYEQYF
v_gene: TRBV7-2; j_gene: TRBJ2-7; CDR3aa: CASSFTSYEQYF
v_gene: TRBV5-6; j_gene: TRBJ2-1; CDR3aa: CASSATGGFYNEQFF
v_gene: TRBV25-1; j_gene: TRBJ1-2; CDR3aa: CASSTGDSYGYTF
v_gene: TRBV19; j_gene: TRBJ1-5; CDR3aa: CASISRTQNQPQHF
v_gene: TRBV9; j_gene: TRBJ2-7; CDR3aa: CASSVGGTAAYEQYF
v_gene: TRBV6-1; j_gene: TRBJ1-5; CDR3aa: CASSELGDRGNQPQHF
v_gene: TRBV7-3; j_gene: TRBJ2-1; CDR3aa: CASSFGTGIYNEQFF
v_gene: TRBV29-1; j_gene: TRBJ1-1; CDR3aa: CSVLGSTEAFF
v_gene: TRBV30; j_gene: TRBJ1-1; CDR3aa: CACSSGTEAFF
v_gene: TRBV7-8; j_gene: TRBJ2-5; CDR3aa: CASTPQRGGRETQYF
v_gene: TRBV30; j_gene: TRBJ2-2; CDR3aa: CAWSVGSSTGELFF
v_gene: TRBV2; j_gene: TRBJ2-2; CDR3aa: CASSERTANTGELFF
v_gene: TRBV7-9; j_gene: TRBJ2-1; CDR3aa: CASSTLAGESYNEQFF
v_gene: TRBV7-2; j_gene: TRBJ2-7; CDR3aa: CASSPSYEQYF
v_gene: TRBV30; j_gene: TRBJ1-2; CDR3aa: CAWSVLSGQADYGYTF
v_gene: TRBV29-1; j_gene: TRBJ1-4; CDR3aa: CSVSPVGSNEEKLFF